The 23 T cell receptor beta chains below come from one sample, sequenced in a study of T-cell memory formation after mild COVID-19. MiXCR, applied by TCRdb to the 5' RACE reads, yields one record per CDR3 protein. The sample lists nearly 250,000 distinct CDR3 sequences, over 15% occurring once. The sequenced sample consisted of PBMCs or a T cell subset sorted from them (not recorded which). The receptors here all came from an adult woman who had mild COVID-19 (a few samples of this study predate the infection). Cell type and time point are not known.

This rearrangement joins TRBV5-4 to TRBJ1-1, with D maybe TRBD1 (5 bases). Germline V CDR1 and CDR2: SGHNT, YYREEE (reference sequence). Trimming removed 3 bases at V and 1 base at J, with 10 bases between. CDR3 size: 14 residues. CDR3 DNA sequence: TGTGCCAGCAGCTCGACAGTTAGGAACACTGAAGCTTTCTTT. Translation gives CASSSTVRNTEAFF.

The chain joins TRBV7-2 to TRBJ2-3; 11 bases match TRBD2. V dropped 6 bases and J dropped 8; count of bases not matched to a gene: 13. This CDR3 has 16 residues. Germline assignment: CDR1 SGHTA and CDR2 FQGNSA. The CDR3 protein is CASSPLAGGTPGTQYF. CDR3 DNA sequence: TGTGCCAGCAGTCCCCTAGCGGGAGGTACCCCTGGTACGCAGTATTTT.

This clonotype was seen only a few times. The CDR3 here is CASSYASVGTDTQYF. In DNA, the CDR3 is TGTGCCAGCAGTTACGCCAGCGTCGGCACAGATACGCAGTATTTT. V usage is TRBV7-9 and J usage is TRBJ2-3; D ambiguous. The CDR3 length is 15 residues. Germline CDR1 is SEHNR and CDR2 is FQNEAQ (reference sequence). V lost 6 bases, J lost 1 base, and 14 bases lay in between.

This sequence joins TRBV4-3 and TRBJ1-2; D may be TRBD1 (6 bases). V lost 0 bases to trimming and J lost 4 bases, with 6 bases between them. The CDR3 spans 13 residues. Germline loops: CDR1 LGHNA, CDR2 YSLEER. The CDR3 here is CASSQEQGYGYTF. CDR3 coding DNA: TGCGCCAGCAGCCAAGAACAGGGCTATGGCTACACCTTC.

The table lists this clonotype with a few counts. V and J are TRBV7-2 and TRBJ2-3, with D perhaps assigned TRBD1 or TRBD2 (6 bases each). Between the trimmed V and J ends, which lost 2 bases and 0 bases, there was a span of 12 bases. The germline gives CDR1 SGHTA, CDR2 FQGNSA. The CDR3 totals 16 residues. CDR3 bases: TGTGCCAGCAGCTTATCACGGGGGCCTAGCACAGATACGCAGTATTTT. The encoded protein is CASSLSRGPSTDTQYF.

The chain uses TRBV2 and TRBJ2-1; TRBD2 aligns across 13 bases. Germline V gene lookup returns CDR1 SNHLY and CDR2 FYNNEI. The V gene end was trimmed by 4 bases and the J gene end by 6 bases; junction bases not matched to a gene: 3. The CDR3 runs 15 residues. DNA for the CDR3: TGTGCCAGCAGTGGGACTAGCGGGAGTGGCAATGAGCAGTTCTTC. Translation gives CASSGTSGSGNEQFF.

Of note for this clonotype: The junction departs from germline at one end; a sequencing error may be responsible. This chain joins TRBV27 and TRBJ1-5; D remains unclear. CDR1 and CDR2 (germline): MNHEY, SMNVEV (reference sequence). CDR3 length equals 13 residues. This chain's CDR3 is CASSLRENQPPHF. CDR3 DNA sequence: TGTGCCAGCAGTTTAAGGGAGAATCAGCCCCCGCATTTT.

This clonotype was seen more than once but under ten times. V is TRBV12-3 or TRBV12-4 and J is TRBJ1-5; perhaps TRBD1 as D (5 bases). The CDR3 totals 14 residues. The germline V and J ends were trimmed by 0 bases and 6 bases, with 9 bases remaining between them. Written as DNA, the CDR3 is TGTGCCAGCAGTTTAGCGGGGCTCGCTCAGCCCCAGCATTTT. Translated, it gives CASSLAGLAQPQHF.

The rearrangement uses TRBV7-6 and TRBJ1-1; no clear D. Looked up from germline, CDR1 is SGHVS and CDR2 is FNYEAQ. Between the trimmed V and J ends, which lost 0 bases and 5 bases, there was a span of 7 bases. The CDR3 sequence is 13 residues long. CDR3 sequence reads: CASSLAGRTEAFF. The CDR3 nucleotides read TGTGCCAGCAGCTTAGCGGGCAGAACTGAAGCTTTCTTT.

This clonotype occurred many times. This rearrangement joins TRBV7-8 to TRBJ2-6; D call uncertain. Looked up from germline, CDR1 is SGHVS and CDR2 is FQNEAQ. V dropped 8 bases and J dropped 0 bases, with 8 bases sitting between them. The CDR3 runs 14 residues. In DNA, the CDR3 is TGTGCCAGCTCCCGGCCCTCTGGGGCCAACGTCCTGACTTTC. The encoded protein is CASSRPSGANVLTF.

The chain couples TRBV18 to TRBJ2-5; 10 bases align to TRBD1. The trim removed 5 bases at V and 3 bases at J, leaving 9 bases unmatched. Germline CDR1 and CDR2: KGHSH and LQKENI. This CDR3 spans 16 amino acids. The CDR3 nucleotides read TGTGCCAGCTCAGGCCCGGGACAGGGGATAAAAGAGACCCAGTACTTC. Its protein is CASSGPGQGIKETQYF.

This clonotype was found a few times. The V call is TRBV5-1, the J call TRBJ2-1; D possibly corresponds to TRBD1 (5 bases). Germline values: CDR1 SGHRS, CDR2 YFSETQ. The CDR3 contains 15 residues. V gave up 0 bases and J gave up 7 bases, with 14 bases separating them. The CDR3 sequence: CASSLGPGKGNEQFF. The CDR3 region has the DNA TGCGCCAGCAGCTTGGGTCCAGGGAAAGGTAATGAGCAGTTCTTC.

J is TRBJ1-2 and V is TRBV5-5; D is unresolved. CDR3 length: 14 amino acids. CDR1 and CDR2 (germline): SGHKS, YYEKEE (reference sequence). The V end lost 4 bases, the J end lost 2 bases, and 12 bases lay between the germline ends. This CDR3 is CASSPARANYGYTF. For the CDR3, the DNA is TGTGCCAGCAGCCCGGCGAGGGCGAACTATGGCTACACCTTC.

A few counts support this clonotype. The chain couples TRBV5-1 to TRBJ2-3; 8 bases are a match to TRBD2. The trim removed 1 base at V and 4 bases at J, leaving 8 bases unmatched. The germline V gene encodes CDR1 SGHRS and CDR2 YFSETQ. CDR3 length: 16 residues. The CDR3: CASSLLPGGMADTQYF. DNA for the CDR3: TGCGCCAGCAGCTTGCTGCCGGGAGGGATGGCAGATACGCAGTATTTT.

The chain combines TRBV6-5 with TRBJ1-2; tentative D call: TRBD1 (6 bases). The V end lost 2 bases, the J end lost 4 bases, and 8 bases lay between the germline ends. Germline CDR1 MNHEY, CDR2 SVGAGI. The CDR3 has 13 amino acids. DNA of the CDR3: TGTGCCAGCAGTTACGGACAGCTCTATGGCTACACCTTC. Translating gives CASSYGQLYGYTF.

This clonotype came up many times. V and J are TRBV14 and TRBJ2-1; TRBD2 matches at 11 bases. Germline trimming cut 4 bases from V and 5 bases from J; bases unmatched to any gene: 4. Germline V gives CDR1 SGHDN, CDR2 FVKESK. CDR3 size: 15 residues. In DNA form, the CDR3 reads TGTGCCAGCAGCCCCAGACTAGCGGGAAACAATGAGCAGTTCTTC. Protein product: CASSPRLAGNNEQFF.

This clonotype was counted only a few times. The V and J genes are TRBV20-1 and TRBJ1-3; D gene uncertain. Germline loops: CDR1 DFQATT, CDR2 SNEGSKA (reference sequence). V was clipped by 6 bases and J by 5 bases, with 8 bases between them. The CDR3 runs 11 residues. The CDR3 loop reads CSADRRNTIYF. CDR3 DNA sequence: TGCAGTGCAGACCGTAGAAACACCATATATTTT.

This rearrangement joins TRBV5-1 to TRBJ2-7; D tentatively reads TRBD1 or TRBD2 (5 bases each). Germline V CDR1 and CDR2: SGHRS, YFSETQ. With 0 bases removed from V and 0 bases from J, the gap between germline ends came to 13 bases. The CDR3 has 16 residues. In DNA, the CDR3 is TGCGCCAGCAGCTTGGCTGGGGGATTAAGCTCCTACGAGCAGTACTTC. Translation gives CASSLAGGLSSYEQYF.

This clonotype was seen more than once but under ten times. V and J are TRBV6-6 and TRBJ1-2, with TRBD1 matching over 9 bases. The germline gives CDR1 MNHNY, CDR2 SVGAGI (reference sequence). The CDR3 has 14 amino acids. With 3 bases clipped from V and 7 bases from J, the junction kept 6 bases outside the gene matches. In nucleotides, the CDR3 is TGTGCCAGCAGTTATAGCCGGGACAGGGCTGGCTACACCTTC. It is translated as CASSYSRDRAGYTF.

This chain joins TRBV6-5 and TRBJ2-7; no firm D call. There are 15 residues in the CDR3. V lost 0 bases and J lost 3, with 12 bases in between. Per germline, CDR1 MNHEY and CDR2 SVGAGI. In DNA form, the CDR3 reads TGTGCCAGCAGTTACTCAGGAAAGGGTAACTACGAGCAGTACTTC. Its translation is CASSYSGKGNYEQYF.

This chain uses TRBV4-2 with TRBJ2-3; no clear D gene. Germline CDR1 LGHNA, CDR2 YNFKEQ. V was shortened by 3 bases and J by 0 bases, with 13 bases between the two germline ends. This CDR3 has 16 residues. For the CDR3, the DNA is TGTGCCAGCAGCCAGCTTTTGGGCCCTAGCACAGATACGCAGTATTTT. This sequence encodes CASSQLLGPSTDTQYF.

The chain employs TRBV4-1 and TRBJ1-2; maybe TRBD1 (5 bases). Deletions cut 5 bases from V and 0 bases from J, with 13 bases between. The germline gives CDR1 MGHRA, CDR2 YSYEKL. This CDR3 is built from 15 residues. In nucleotides, the CDR3 is TGCGCCAGCAGCGACACAGGAGGAGCTAACTATGGCTACACCTTC. It translates to CASSDTGGANYGYTF.

The chain combines TRBV21-1 with TRBJ2-3. TRBV21-1 is shown as a pseudogene. There are 13 residues in the CDR3. CDR3 nucleotides: TGTGCCAGCACCACCGCCACGTGGGATACGCAGTATTTT. Translation: CASTTATWDTQYF.